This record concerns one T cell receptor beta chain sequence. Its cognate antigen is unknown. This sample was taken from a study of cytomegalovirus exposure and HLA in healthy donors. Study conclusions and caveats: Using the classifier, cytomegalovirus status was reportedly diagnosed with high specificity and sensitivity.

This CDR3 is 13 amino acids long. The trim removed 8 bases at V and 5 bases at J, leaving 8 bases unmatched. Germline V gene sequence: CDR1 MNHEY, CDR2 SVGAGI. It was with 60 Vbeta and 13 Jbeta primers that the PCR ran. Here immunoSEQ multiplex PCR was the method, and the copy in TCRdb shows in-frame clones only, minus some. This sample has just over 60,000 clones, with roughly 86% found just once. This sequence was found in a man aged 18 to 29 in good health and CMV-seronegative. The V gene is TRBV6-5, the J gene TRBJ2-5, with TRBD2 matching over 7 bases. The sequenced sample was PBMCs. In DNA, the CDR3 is TGTGCCAGCCAGCGGGGACGTGCGGAGACCCAGTACTTC. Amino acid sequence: CASQRGRAETQYF.